The clone carrying this TCR beta chain was found a few times. Its target is unknown. TCRdb passed the RT-PCR reads through MiXCR, listing each CDR3 protein once. There are 170,000 or so distinct CDR3 sequences in the sample; around a tenth occur only once, and 35% to 40% lies in the top ten. These data originate in a study of response to subunit inactivated influenza vaccine. General study points: Authors suggested seasonal influenza vaccinations each recruit few new T cells.

Germline V CDR1 and CDR2: DFQATT, SNEGSKA (reference sequence). Trimming removed 6 bases from V and 4 bases from J, with 21 bases in between. This CDR3 contains 16 residues. This rearrangement joins TRBV20-1 to TRBJ2-2; D not certain. The starting material was CD8+ T cells sorted from PBMCs, obtained 23 months after vaccination. This clonotype originated in a man between 50 and 75 years old who received an inactivated influenza vaccine. The CDR3 DNA reads TGCAGTGCCCCCAGCAGGCTAGTAGTGAGCACCGGGGAGCTGTTTTTT. Protein product: CSAPSRLVVSTGELFF.